This T cell receptor beta chain is from a study of early T cells in non-severe SARS-CoV-2 infection. Overall study: Bulk RNA from unsorted whole blood was sequenced; chains were unpaired.

This clonotype was recorded many times. No antigen is known for it. The study's findings and limits: VDJdb matching favored anti-spike CD8 responses, missing private and CD4 specificities.

Germline values: CDR1 SGHAT, CDR2 FQNNGV. This CDR3 has 16 residues. Germline trimming cut 1 base from V and 1 base from J; bases unmatched to any gene: 4. Unique molecular identifiers (one per individual cDNA molecule) were attached. MiXCR, run by TCRdb on the 5' RACE reads, gives a single entry per CDR3 protein. The profile covers some 61,000 distinct CDR3 sequences, with less than 9.5% appearing a single time and roughly 4% taken by the ten largest. This clonotype originated in an adult who was a healthcare worker with PCR-confirmed SARS-CoV-2 infection or an uninfected control (not recorded which). V and J are TRBV11-2 and TRBJ2-5; 9 bases agree with TRBD1. The sequencing here drew on whole blood, taken at baseline. The CDR3 loop is CASSLGTGAFQETQYF. CDR3 coding DNA: TGTGCCAGCAGCTTAGGGACAGGGGCTTTCCAAGAGACCCAGTACTTC.